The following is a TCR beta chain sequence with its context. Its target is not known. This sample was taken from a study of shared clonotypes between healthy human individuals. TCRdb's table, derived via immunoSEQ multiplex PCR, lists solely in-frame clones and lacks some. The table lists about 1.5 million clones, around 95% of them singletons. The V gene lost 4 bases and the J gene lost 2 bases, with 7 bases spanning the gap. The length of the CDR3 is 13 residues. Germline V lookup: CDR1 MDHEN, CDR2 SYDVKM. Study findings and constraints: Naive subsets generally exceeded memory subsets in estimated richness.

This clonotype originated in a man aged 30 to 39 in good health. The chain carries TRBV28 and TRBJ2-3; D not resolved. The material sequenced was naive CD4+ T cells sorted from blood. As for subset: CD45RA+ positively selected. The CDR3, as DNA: TGTGCCAGCAGTTCCGGCCTCACAGATACGCAGTATTTT. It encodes CASSSGLTDTQYF.